The 8 T cell receptor beta chains below all came from one sample that was sequenced in a study of blood T cell repertoires in COVID-19. TCRdb's copy holds only in-frame clones and misses some; the assay was immunoSEQ multiplex PCR. The sample contains 220,000 or so clones, 85% to 90% of which appear only once. Source material: PBMCs or T cells enriched from blood (not recorded which). The receptors stem from a middle-aged man who had been exposed to COVID-19.

The chain couples TRBV4-1 to TRBJ2-5; D is unclear. The germline V gene encodes CDR1 MGHRA and CDR2 YSYEKL. The CDR3 is 14 residues long. Trimming cost V 1 base and J 5 bases, with 11 bases left between them. CDR3 region: CASSQVTIQETQYF. The CDR3 DNA reads TGCGCCAGCAGCCAAGTAACGATCCAGGAGACCCAGTACTTC.

This clone was observed once. CDR3 residues: CASSPPSRSTDTQYF. The CDR3 DNA follows: TGTGCCAGCTCACCACCGTCCAGGAGCACAGATACGCAGTATTTT. The chain employs TRBV18 and TRBJ2-3; D call uncertain. The CDR3 totals 15 residues. With 0 bases removed from V and 0 bases from J, the gap between germline ends came to 7 bases. The germline V gene encodes CDR1 KGHSH and CDR2 LQKENI. Supplemented by reference TRBV18 and TRBJ2-3, the full variable domain reads NAGVMQNPRHLVRRRGQEARLRCSPMKGHSHVYWYRQLPEEGLKFMVYLQKENIIDESGMPKERFSAEFPKEGPSILRIQQVVRGDSAAYFCASSPPSRSTDTQYFGPGTRLTVL.

The V call is TRBV28, the J call TRBJ2-4; TRBD2 matches 9 bases. The CDR3 consists of 15 residues. The junction had 17 bases not matched to a gene; V was cut back by 5 bases and J by 15 bases. Germline V gives CDR1 MDHEN, CDR2 SYDVKM. CDR3 amino acids: CASSLPGVREGLRYF. In nucleotides, the CDR3 is TGTGCCAGCAGTCTCCCGGGTGTGCGGGAGGGCCTGAGGTACTTC.

For this clone: One end of the junction does not line up with germline, which may come from a read error. This rearrangement joins TRBV9 to TRBJ2-7; a possible D gene is TRBD1 (6 bases). Germline V gene sequence: CDR1 SGDLS, CDR2 YYNGEE. The CDR3 spans 13 residues. The CDR3 here is CASSVISSRDTAF. The CDR3 bases are TGTGCCAGCAGCGTAATTTCTTCCAGGGACACGGCTTTC.

The gene calls are TRBV7-8 and TRBJ2-7; D gene uncertain. Trimming took 4 bases from V and 2 from J, leaving 9 bases between them. Germline V gives CDR1 SGHVS, CDR2 FQNEAQ. The CDR3 is 13 amino acids. CDR3: CASSSAETYEQYF. CDR3 nucleotides: TGTGCCAGCAGCTCAGCCGAGACCTACGAGCAGTACTTC.

The CDR3 region has the DNA TGTGCCAGCATCTCAGCCTCCGGGGACACTGAAGCTTTCTTT. Amino acid sequence: CASISASGDTEAFF. The chain uses TRBV2 and TRBJ1-1; D call uncertain. From germline, CDR1 is SNHLY and CDR2 FYNNEI. The V end lost 7 bases, the J end lost 3 bases, and 15 bases lay between the germline ends. The CDR3 consists of 14 residues.

The chain couples TRBV5-6 to TRBJ2-7, with 7 bases identical to TRBD1. Per the germline V gene, CDR1 is SGHDT and CDR2 is YYEEEE. The V segment lost 3 bases and the J segment 3 bases; nucleotides outside the gene matches: 6. This CDR3 is 14 amino acids long. CDR3 amino acids: CASSSPGTDYEQYF. In DNA form, the CDR3 reads TGTGCCAGCAGCTCCCCCGGGACAGACTACGAGCAGTACTTC.

The chain employs TRBV4-1 and TRBJ1-5; 7 bases map to TRBD1. The CDR3 totals 16 residues. Germline assignment: CDR1 MGHRA and CDR2 YSYEKL. V shed 3 bases, J shed 4 bases, and the junction held 9 bases outside the gene matches. CDR3: CASSQLTGVRNQPQHF. The CDR3 region has the DNA TGCGCCAGCAGCCAGTTAACAGGGGTAAGAAATCAGCCCCAGCATTTT.